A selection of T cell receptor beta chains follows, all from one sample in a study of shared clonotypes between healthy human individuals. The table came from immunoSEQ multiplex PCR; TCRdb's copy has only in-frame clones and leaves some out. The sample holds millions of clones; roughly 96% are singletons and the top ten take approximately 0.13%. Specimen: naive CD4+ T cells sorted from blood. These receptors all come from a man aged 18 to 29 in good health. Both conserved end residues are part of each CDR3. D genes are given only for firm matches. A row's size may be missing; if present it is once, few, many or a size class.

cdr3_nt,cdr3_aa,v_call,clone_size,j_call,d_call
TGTGCCAGAAGATGGGTAGTAGCGGGAGAGGGGACCGGGGAGCTGTTTTTT,CARRWVVAGEGTGELFF,TRBV5-3,NA,TRBJ2-2,TRBD2
TGTGCCAGCGGGTGGGACGAGCAGTACTTC,CASGWDEQYF,TRBV28,NA,TRBJ2-7,NA
TGTGCCAGCACTACCGGTATAGCAATGGGAAATGAGCAGTTCTTC,CASTTGIAMGNEQFF,TRBV6-1,NA,TRBJ2-1,NA
TGTGCCAGCAGCGGGAATAATGAAAAACTGTTTTTT,CASSGNNEKLFF,TRBV7-9,NA,TRBJ1-4,NA
TGTGCCAGCAGCTTGGACCCGGGTTTCTACGAGCAGTACTTC,CASSLDPGFYEQYF,TRBV5-6,once,TRBJ2-7,NA
TGTGCCACCAGCAGTTCTTCTGGGGCTGGAAACACCATATATTTT,CATSSSSGAGNTIYF,TRBV15,NA,TRBJ1-3,NA
TGCGCCAGCAGCTTGGACGTATCTACCGGGGAGCTGTTTTTT,CASSLDVSTGELFF,TRBV5-1,NA,TRBJ2-2,NA
TGTGCCAGCAGCTTAGAACAGTATAATTCACCCCTCCACTTT,CASSLEQYNSPLHF,TRBV7-9,NA,TRBJ1-6,NA
TGCGCCAGCAGCTTGGGACAGGTGACCTACGAGCAGTACTTC,CASSLGQVTYEQYF,TRBV5-1,NA,TRBJ2-7,NA
TGTGCCAGTAGTATCGGGAGGGCGGGAGTGCTTGGCGAGCAGTACTTC,CASSIGRAGVLGEQYF,TRBV19,NA,TRBJ2-7,TRBD2
TGTGCCAGCAGCCCTAGCGGGGGAAGCAAAAACATTCAGTACTTC,CASSPSGGSKNIQYF,TRBV9,NA,TRBJ2-4,TRBD2
TGTGCCAGCAGCACTAGCAATGAGCAGTTCTTC,CASSTSNEQFF,TRBV6-1,NA,TRBJ2-1,NA
TGTGCCAGCAGTTTACAGCGGGGAGTGGATACGCAGTATTTT,CASSLQRGVDTQYF,TRBV6-5,NA,TRBJ2-3,TRBD2
TGTGCCAGCAGTGACTCTCGACTAGCATTGGAGACCCAGTACTTC,CASSDSRLALETQYF,TRBV6-4,NA,TRBJ2-5,TRBD2
TGTGCCAGCAGTTACCAAGGGCCGCGGTTGACTGAAGCTTTCTTT,CASSYQGPRLTEAFF,TRBV6-5,NA,TRBJ1-1,NA
TGTGCCAGCAGCAAAGTTGACTATAACGAGCAGTACTTC,CASSKVDYNEQYF,TRBV21-1,NA,TRBJ2-7,NA
TGTGCCAGCAGCCTTACTAGCGGGGTCAGGGATACGCAGTATTTT,CASSLTSGVRDTQYF,TRBV11-2,NA,TRBJ2-3,TRBD2
TGTGCCAGCAGCGTTGGGACAGGGGGCCCCAAGAACACTGAAGCTTTCTTT,CASSVGTGGPKNTEAFF,TRBV5-4,NA,TRBJ1-1,TRBD1
TGTGCCAGCACCCTCCCCGGACAGCCAGATACGCAGTATTTT,CASTLPGQPDTQYF,TRBV6-5,NA,TRBJ2-3,NA
TGTGCCAGCAGCGTAACTAGCGGGGGCGGGATAGATACGCAGTATTTT,CASSVTSGGGIDTQYF,TRBV9,NA,TRBJ2-3,TRBD2
TGTGCCAGCAGCGTAGGGGGCGGCAACTATGGCTACACCTTC,CASSVGGGNYGYTF,TRBV9,NA,TRBJ1-2,NA
TGTGCCAGCAGCTTGCCAGGGATTGATTCACCCCTCCACTTT,CASSLPGIDSPLHF,TRBV5-4,NA,TRBJ1-6,NA
TGCGCCAGCAGCCAAGACACGAGCGGGAAAAAGGAGACCCAGTACTTC,CASSQDTSGKKETQYF,TRBV4-1,NA,TRBJ2-5,TRBD2
TGTGCCAGTAGTACAGCCCTGGGTGAGCAGTTCTTC,CASSTALGEQFF,TRBV19,NA,TRBJ2-1,NA
TGTGCCAGCAGCCGGGGGACAGGTACAGATACGCAGTATTTT,CASSRGTGTDTQYF,TRBV11-2,NA,TRBJ2-3,TRBD1
TGCGCCGCCGGACTCTATAATTCACCCCTCCACTTT,CAAGLYNSPLHF,TRBV29-1,NA,TRBJ1-6,NA
TGTGCCTGGAGTGTAAACCACGGTGGAAACACCATATATTTT,CAWSVNHGGNTIYF,TRBV30,NA,TRBJ1-3,NA
TGTGCCTGGAGTGTCCGACAGGGAAACACTGAAGCTTTCTTT,CAWSVRQGNTEAFF,TRBV30,many,TRBJ1-1,TRBD1
TGTGCCAGCAGCTTGTTCGGGGCTATCAAGGCAGCGATGGGCACAGATACGCAGTATTTT,CASSLFGAIKAAMGTDTQYF,TRBV7-3,NA,TRBJ2-3,NA
TGTGCCAGCACCGACCACACTTATGAAAAACTGTTTTTT,CASTDHTYEKLFF,TRBV6-5,NA,TRBJ1-4,NA
TGTGCCAGCAGTCCATGGGGTCCAGTTCGAGGGGAGCAGTACTTC,CASSPWGPVRGEQYF,TRBV27,NA,TRBJ2-7,NA
TGTGCCAGCAGCCCTTCCCCCCGTGAGCAGTACTTC,CASSPSPREQYF,TRBV11-2,NA,TRBJ2-7,NA
TGTGCCAGCTCTTACTCCTACGAGCAGTACTTC,CASSYSYEQYF,TRBV18,NA,TRBJ2-7,NA
TGTGCCAGCAGTCCCCTAGGTAATTCACCCCTCCACTTT,CASSPLGNSPLHF,TRBV28,NA,TRBJ1-6,NA
TGTGCCAGCAGCTCGGTTCTCTATGGCTACACCTTC,CASSSVLYGYTF,TRBV5-6,NA,TRBJ1-2,NA
TGTGCCACTGCGGGACTAGCGGGCGACGAGCAGTACTTC,CATAGLAGDEQYF,TRBV7-2,NA,TRBJ2-7,TRBD2
TGTGCCATCAGTGAGTCTGAGGGACAGGGGAATCAGCCCCAGCATTTT,CAISESEGQGNQPQHF,TRBV10-3,NA,TRBJ1-5,TRBD1
TGCGCCAGCAGCCTCCGGGACGGTAACACCGGGGAGCTGTTTTTT,CASSLRDGNTGELFF,TRBV5-1,NA,TRBJ2-2,NA
TGTGCCAGCAGCCAAAGAGGAGGAATGGCTAACTATGGCTACACCTTC,CASSQRGGMANYGYTF,TRBV5-4,NA,TRBJ1-2,NA
TGCGCCAGCAGCGCCGAGGGCAGCCTGCAAGAGACCCAGTACTTC,CASSAEGSLQETQYF,TRBV5-1,once,TRBJ2-5,NA
TGCGCCAGCAGCTTGCCCGGGTTAAATGAGCAGTTCTTC,CASSLPGLNEQFF,TRBV5-1,NA,TRBJ2-1,NA
TGCGCCAGCAGCCCTGGTGGGGGCGCGGAGACCCAGTACTTC,CASSPGGGAETQYF,TRBV5-1,NA,TRBJ2-5,NA
TGTGCCAGCAGCCCCTTAGGGACTAGCGGGGTCGAGAGCTCCTACGAGCAGTACTTC,CASSPLGTSGVESSYEQYF,TRBV21-1,NA,TRBJ2-7,NA
TGCGCCAGCAGTGAATCGCGGGCCGGCAGGTCAGATACGCAGTATTTT,CASSESRAGRSDTQYF,TRBV10-2,NA,TRBJ2-3,NA
TGCGCCAGCAGCTTAGGAGCTAGCGGGACCCTTTCCTACGAGCAGTACTTC,CASSLGASGTLSYEQYF,TRBV5-1,NA,TRBJ2-7,TRBD2
TGTGCCAGCAGTGCAACCACAGGGCTCTACGAGCAGTACTTC,CASSATTGLYEQYF,TRBV6-1,once,TRBJ2-7,NA
TGTGCCAGCAGTTTACGGGCAGGCGCCCCGGGCACTGAAGCTTTCTTT,CASSLRAGAPGTEAFF,TRBV28,NA,TRBJ1-1,NA
TGTGCCAGCAGCCTGGCCCCGGACTCCGAAGCTTTCTTT,CASSLAPDSEAFF,TRBV11-3,NA,TRBJ1-1,NA